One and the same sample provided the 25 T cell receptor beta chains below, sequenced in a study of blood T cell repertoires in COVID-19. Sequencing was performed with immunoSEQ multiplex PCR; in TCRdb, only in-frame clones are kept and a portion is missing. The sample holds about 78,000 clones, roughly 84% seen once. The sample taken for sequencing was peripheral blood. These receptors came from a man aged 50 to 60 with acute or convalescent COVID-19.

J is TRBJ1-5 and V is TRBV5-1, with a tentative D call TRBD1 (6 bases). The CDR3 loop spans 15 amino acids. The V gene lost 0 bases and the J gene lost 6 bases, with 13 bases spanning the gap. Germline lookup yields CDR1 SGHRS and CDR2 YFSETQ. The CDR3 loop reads CASSLGQDSAQPQHF. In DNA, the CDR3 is TGCGCCAGCAGCTTGGGACAGGATAGTGCTCAGCCCCAGCATTTT.

This CDR3 reads CASSSAGATGELFF. DNA of the CDR3: TGTGCCAGCAGCTCTGCAGGGGCCACCGGGGAGCTGTTTTTT. V and J are TRBV7-2 and TRBJ2-2, with a tentative D call TRBD1 (6 bases). This CDR3 spans 14 amino acids. Trimming left V 4 bases short and J 4 bases short, with 10 bases between. The germline V gene encodes CDR1 SGHTA and CDR2 FQGNSA.

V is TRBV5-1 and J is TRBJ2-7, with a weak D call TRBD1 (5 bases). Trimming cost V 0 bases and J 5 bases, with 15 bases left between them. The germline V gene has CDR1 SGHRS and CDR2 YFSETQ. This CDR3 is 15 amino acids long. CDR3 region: CASSLGTAGIHEQYF. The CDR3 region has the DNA TGCGCCAGCAGCTTGGGAACGGCAGGGATCCACGAGCAGTACTTC. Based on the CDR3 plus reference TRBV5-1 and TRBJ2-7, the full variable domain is KAGVTQTPRYLIKTRGQQVTLSCSPISGHRSVSWYQQTPGQGLQFLFEYFSETQRNKGNFPGRFSGRQFSNSRSEMNVSTLELGDSALYLCASSLGTAGIHEQYFGPGTRLTVT.

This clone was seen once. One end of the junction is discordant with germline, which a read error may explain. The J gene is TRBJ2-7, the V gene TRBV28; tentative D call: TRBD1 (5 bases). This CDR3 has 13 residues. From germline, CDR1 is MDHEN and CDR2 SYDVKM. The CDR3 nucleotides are TGTGCCAGCCCCGGACAATGCAACGACGAGAAGTACTTC. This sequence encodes CASPGQCNDEKYF.

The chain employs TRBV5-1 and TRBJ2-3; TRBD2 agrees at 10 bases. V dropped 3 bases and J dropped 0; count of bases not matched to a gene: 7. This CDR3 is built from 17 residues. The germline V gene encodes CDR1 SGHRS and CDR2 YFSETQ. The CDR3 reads CASSYELAGASTDTQYF. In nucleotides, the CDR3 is TGCGCCAGCAGCTACGAGCTAGCGGGGGCTAGCACAGATACGCAGTATTTT.

The CDR3 sequence: CALVPNTEAFF. The CDR3 region has the DNA TGTGCCTTAGTCCCTAACACTGAAGCTTTCTTT. J is TRBJ1-1 and V is TRBV2; D gene ambiguous. Trimming pared 11 bases from V and 2 bases from J, leaving 9 bases between. Germline CDR1 reads SNHLY; CDR2 reads FYNNEI. CDR3 length: 11 residues.

This chain's CDR3 is CSVAGVTGPYNEQFF. In nucleotides, the CDR3 is TGCAGCGTCGCGGGGGTGACAGGCCCCTACAATGAGCAGTTCTTC. The chain recombines TRBV29-1 with TRBJ2-1; tentative D call: TRBD2 (7 bases). CDR3 length: 15 amino acids. The germline V gene has CDR1 SQVTM and CDR2 ANQGSEA. V was clipped by 6 bases and J by 2 bases, with 17 bases between them.

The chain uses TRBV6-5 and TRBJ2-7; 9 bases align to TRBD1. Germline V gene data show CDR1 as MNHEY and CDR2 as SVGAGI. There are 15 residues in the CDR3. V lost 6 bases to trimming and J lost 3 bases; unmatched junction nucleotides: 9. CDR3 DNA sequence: TGTGCCAGCAGCAAACTCCCGGGACAGGGCTACGAGCAGTACTTC. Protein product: CASSKLPGQGYEQYF.

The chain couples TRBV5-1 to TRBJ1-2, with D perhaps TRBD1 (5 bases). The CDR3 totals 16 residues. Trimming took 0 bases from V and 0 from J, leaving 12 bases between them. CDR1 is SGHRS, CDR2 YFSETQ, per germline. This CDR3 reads CASSLAAGFTNYGYTF. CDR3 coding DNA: TGCGCCAGCAGCTTGGCGGCAGGGTTCACTAACTATGGCTACACCTTC.

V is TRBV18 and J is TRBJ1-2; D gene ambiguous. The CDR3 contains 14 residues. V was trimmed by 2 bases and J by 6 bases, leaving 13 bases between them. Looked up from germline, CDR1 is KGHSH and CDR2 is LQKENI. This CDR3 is CASSPKSGTNGYTF. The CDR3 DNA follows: TGTGCCAGCTCACCAAAGTCGGGTACCAATGGCTACACCTTC.

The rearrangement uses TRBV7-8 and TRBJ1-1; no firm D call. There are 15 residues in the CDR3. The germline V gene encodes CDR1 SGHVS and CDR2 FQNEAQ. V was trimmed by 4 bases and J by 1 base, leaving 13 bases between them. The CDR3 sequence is CASSYDGRENTEAFF. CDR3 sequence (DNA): TGTGCCAGCAGCTACGACGGACGGGAGAACACTGAAGCTTTCTTT.

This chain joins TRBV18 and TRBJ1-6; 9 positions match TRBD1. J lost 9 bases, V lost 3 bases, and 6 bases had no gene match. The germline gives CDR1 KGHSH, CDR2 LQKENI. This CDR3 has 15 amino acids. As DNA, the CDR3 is TGTGCCAGCTCACCCGGACAGGGGAATGGTTCACCCCTCCACTTT. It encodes CASSPGQGNGSPLHF. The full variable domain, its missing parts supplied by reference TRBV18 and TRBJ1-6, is NAGVMQNPRHLVRRRGQEARLRCSPMKGHSHVYWYRQLPEEGLKFMVYLQKENIIDESGMPKERFSAEFPKEGPSILRIQQVVRGDSAAYFCASSPGQGNGSPLHFGNGTRLTVT.

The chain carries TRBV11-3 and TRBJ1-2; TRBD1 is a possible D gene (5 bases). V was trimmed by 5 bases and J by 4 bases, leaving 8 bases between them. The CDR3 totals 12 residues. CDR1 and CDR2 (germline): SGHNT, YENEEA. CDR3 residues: CASSHDSYGYTF. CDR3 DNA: TGTGCCAGCAGCCACGACAGCTATGGCTACACCTTC.

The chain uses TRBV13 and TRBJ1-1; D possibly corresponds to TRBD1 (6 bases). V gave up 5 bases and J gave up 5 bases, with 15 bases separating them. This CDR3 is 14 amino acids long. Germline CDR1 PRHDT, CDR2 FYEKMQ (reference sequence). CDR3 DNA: TGTGCCAGCAGCCTACAGGGTCAGGGAACTGAAGCTTTCTTT. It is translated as CASSLQGQGTEAFF.

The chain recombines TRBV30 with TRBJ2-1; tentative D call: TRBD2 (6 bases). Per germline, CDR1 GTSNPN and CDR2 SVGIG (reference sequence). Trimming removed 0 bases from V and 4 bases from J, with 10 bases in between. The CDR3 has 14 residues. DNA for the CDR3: TGTGCCTGGAGTGTCGGGCGGGGTTACAATGAGCAGTTCTTC. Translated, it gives CAWSVGRGYNEQFF.

The CDR3 sequence is CASSYGQGWGYTF. For the CDR3, the DNA is TGTGCCAGCAGTTACGGACAGGGATGGGGCTACACCTTC. The chain employs TRBV6-5 and TRBJ1-2; 8 bases agree with TRBD1. Trimming took 2 bases from V and 8 from J; bases not matched to a gene: 4. Germline-derived CDR1 and CDR2 are MNHEY and SVGAGI. This CDR3 comprises 13 residues.

DNA for the CDR3: TGTGCCAGGACGACAGGGGGCGCCAATGGCTACACCTTC. It specifies CARTTGGANGYTF. The V call is TRBV7-2, the J call TRBJ1-2, with 10 bases aligning to TRBD1. This CDR3 has 13 residues. Per the germline V gene, CDR1 is SGHTA and CDR2 is FQGNSA. After removal of 9 bases from V and 6 bases from J, the junction contained 7 bases not matched to a gene. The full variable domain, rest sourced from reference TRBV7-2 and TRBJ1-2, is GAGVSQSPSNKVTEKGKDVELRCDPISGHTALYWYRQSLGQGLEFLIYFQGNSAPDKSGLPSDRFSAERTGGSVSTLTIQRTQQEDSAVYLCARTTGGANGYTFGSGTRLTVV.

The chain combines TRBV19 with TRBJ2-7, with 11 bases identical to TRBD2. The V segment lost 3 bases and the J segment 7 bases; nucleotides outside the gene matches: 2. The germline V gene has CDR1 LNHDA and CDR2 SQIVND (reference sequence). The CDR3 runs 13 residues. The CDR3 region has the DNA TGTGCCAGTAGTATCACTAGCGGGAGTGAGCAGTACTTC. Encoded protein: CASSITSGSEQYF.

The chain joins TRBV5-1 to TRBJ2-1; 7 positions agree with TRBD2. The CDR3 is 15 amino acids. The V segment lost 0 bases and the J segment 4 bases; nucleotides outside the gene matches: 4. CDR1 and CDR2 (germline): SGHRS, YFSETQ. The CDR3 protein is CASSLVLADYNEQFF. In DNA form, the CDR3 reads TGCGCCAGCAGCTTGGTCCTAGCGGATTACAATGAGCAGTTCTTC. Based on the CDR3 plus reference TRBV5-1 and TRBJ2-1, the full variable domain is KAGVTQTPRYLIKTRGQQVTLSCSPISGHRSVSWYQQTPGQGLQFLFEYFSETQRNKGNFPGRFSGRQFSNSRSEMNVSTLELGDSALYLCASSLVLADYNEQFFGPGTRLTVL.

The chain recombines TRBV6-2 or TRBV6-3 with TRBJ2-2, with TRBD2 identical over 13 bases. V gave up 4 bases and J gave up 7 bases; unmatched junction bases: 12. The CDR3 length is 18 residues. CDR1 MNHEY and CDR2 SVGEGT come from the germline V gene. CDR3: CASSSHTSGGALFGELFF. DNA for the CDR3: TGTGCCAGCAGTTCTCATACTAGCGGGGGGGCCCTTTTCGGGGAGCTGTTTTTT.

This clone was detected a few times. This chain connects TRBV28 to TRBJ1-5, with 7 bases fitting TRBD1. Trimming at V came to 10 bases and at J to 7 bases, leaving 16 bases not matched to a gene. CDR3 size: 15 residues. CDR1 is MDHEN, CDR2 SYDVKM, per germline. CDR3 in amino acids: CATLSTGTILQPQHF. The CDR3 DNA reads TGTGCCACCCTCTCGACAGGGACAATTTTACAGCCCCAGCATTTT.

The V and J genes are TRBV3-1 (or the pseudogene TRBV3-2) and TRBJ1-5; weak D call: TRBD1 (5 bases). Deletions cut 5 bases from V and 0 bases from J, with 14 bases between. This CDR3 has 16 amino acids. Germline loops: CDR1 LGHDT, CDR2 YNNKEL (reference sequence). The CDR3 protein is CASSNRYESSNQPQHF. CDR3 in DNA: TGTGCCAGCAGCAACAGGTATGAATCTAGCAATCAGCCCCAGCATTTT.

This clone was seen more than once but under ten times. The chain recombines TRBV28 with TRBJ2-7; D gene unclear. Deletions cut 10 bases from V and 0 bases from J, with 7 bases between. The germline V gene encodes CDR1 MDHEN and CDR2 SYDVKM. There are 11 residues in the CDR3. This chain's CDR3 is CATRDSYEQYF. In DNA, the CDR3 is TGTGCCACTCGCGACTCCTACGAGCAGTACTTC.

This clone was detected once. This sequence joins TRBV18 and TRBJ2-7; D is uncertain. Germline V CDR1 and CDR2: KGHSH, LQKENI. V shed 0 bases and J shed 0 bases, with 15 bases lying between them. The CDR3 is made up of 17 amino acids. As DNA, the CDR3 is TGTGCCAGCTCACCACCGCCCGGAGAACCAAGCTCCTACGAGCAGTACTTC. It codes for CASSPPPGEPSSYEQYF.

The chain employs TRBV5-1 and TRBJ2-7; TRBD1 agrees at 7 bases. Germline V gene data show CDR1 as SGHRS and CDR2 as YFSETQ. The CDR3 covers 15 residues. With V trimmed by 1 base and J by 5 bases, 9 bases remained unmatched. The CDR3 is CASSLRGQPNDEQYF. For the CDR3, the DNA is TGCGCCAGCAGCTTGAGGGGACAGCCTAACGACGAGCAGTACTTC.